A selection of T cell receptor beta chains follows, all from one sample in a study of cytomegalovirus exposure and HLA in healthy donors. Clones were read by immunoSEQ multiplex PCR, and TCRdb kept only the in-frame ones, dropping some. Counted here are about 140,000 clones, 70% to 85% occurring once; the ten biggest clones make up 1.4%. Sequenced input: PBMCs. The receptors were sampled from a man aged 25 to 40 in good health and CMV-seropositive. Both conserved end residues are trimmed from each CDR3. Each record gives: clone size, V gene, J gene, CDR3 protein. Part of the rows lack a size; the others show once, few, many or a class for expanded clones.

size: -
V: TRBV6-1
J: TRBJ1-6
CDR3: ASSEFPGQGANSPLH

size: -
V: TRBV30
J: TRBJ2-3
CDR3: AWTSGDTQY

size: -
V: TRBV6-5
J: TRBJ1-2
CDR3: ASSQDSTQTYGYT

size: -
V: TRBV5-1
J: TRBJ2-2
CDR3: ASSLGGNTGELF

size: -
V: TRBV5-4
J: TRBJ2-1
CDR3: ASSPTYGAGGSNEQF

size: -
V: TRBV2
J: TRBJ1-6
CDR3: ASSGDRGAPNSPLH

size: -
V: TRBV5-1
J: TRBJ2-5
CDR3: ASSLVGGRKQETQY

size: -
V: TRBV11-2
J: TRBJ1-1
CDR3: ASSLAPEGADTEAF

size: few
V: TRBV6-1
J: TRBJ1-1
CDR3: ASIRDRAGTEAF

size: -
V: TRBV27
J: TRBJ2-7
CDR3: ASSSSTGAVDEQY

size: -
V: TRBV2
J: TRBJ2-1
CDR3: ASRRQNNEQF

size: -
V: TRBV9
J: TRBJ1-1
CDR3: ASSAGAPETEAF

size: -
V: TRBV29-1
J: TRBJ1-2
CDR3: SVRDEDRDLNGYT

size: -
V: TRBV5-1
J: TRBJ1-1
CDR3: ASSLLGGDTEAF

size: few
V: TRBV19
J: TRBJ1-4
CDR3: ASSPLPGQGGEEKLF

size: few
V: TRBV5-6
J: TRBJ1-1
CDR3: ASSLGRAMNTEAF

size: -
V: TRBV7-2
J: TRBJ2-3
CDR3: ASSPSPLVDTQY

size: -
V: TRBV7-2
J: TRBJ2-7
CDR3: ASSLATLGLEQY

size: few
V: TRBV7-3
J: TRBJ2-5
CDR3: ASSRRTEETQY

size: -
V: TRBV2
J: TRBJ1-2
CDR3: ASTEDRRREGYT

size: -
V: TRBV18
J: TRBJ1-5
CDR3: ASSPKSNQPQH

size: few
V: TRBV14
J: TRBJ1-1
CDR3: ASSQDWGQLGTEAF

size: -
V: TRBV18
J: TRBJ2-7
CDR3: ASSPSRTGVYEQY

size: -
V: TRBV19
J: TRBJ1-3
CDR3: ASSMGSSGNTIY

size: -
V: TRBV6-1
J: TRBJ2-2
CDR3: ASHSGGTAGELF

size: -
V: TRBV5-6
J: TRBJ2-7
CDR3: ASSSQGGVYEQY

size: -
V: TRBV6-1
J: TRBJ1-6
CDR3: ASSEVDSWSPLH

size: once
V: TRBV7-2
J: TRBJ2-1
CDR3: ASSLALSSGNLYNEQF

size: few
V: TRBV7-2
J: TRBJ1-5
CDR3: ASSLVEGGNQPQH

size: -
V: TRBV9
J: TRBJ2-3
CDR3: ASRAVTSTDTQY

size: few
V: TRBV2
J: TRBJ2-7
CDR3: ASSLGLTSYEQY

size: -
V: TRBV4-1
J: TRBJ2-7
CDR3: ASSQVLGTYEQY

size: -
V: TRBV19
J: TRBJ2-6
CDR3: ASSQGAGANVLT

size: once
V: TRBV7-3
J: TRBJ2-7
CDR3: ASSPNPGQSYEQY

size: -
V: TRBV5-1
J: TRBJ1-3
CDR3: ASSLDISGNTIY

size: -
V: TRBV7-9
J: TRBJ2-7
CDR3: ASSLEDTSRFTGEQY

size: -
V: TRBV9
J: TRBJ2-3
CDR3: ASSAGTSSPDTQY

size: -
V: TRBV7-2
J: TRBJ1-2
CDR3: ASSRTKASYGYT

size: -
V: TRBV7-2
J: TRBJ1-3
CDR3: ASTLGGGSTGNTIY

size: -
V: TRBV10-2
J: TRBJ2-7
CDR3: ASAGQGGYEQY

size: -
V: TRBV14
J: TRBJ1-2
CDR3: ASSQQNYGYT

size: -
V: TRBV27
J: TRBJ2-7
CDR3: ASSLSGTNSYEQY

size: -
V: TRBV29-1
J: TRBJ2-5
CDR3: SAYQETQY

size: -
V: TRBV7-8
J: TRBJ2-7
CDR3: ASSPHRTSGREQY

size: -
V: TRBV7-2
J: TRBJ1-2
CDR3: ASSPPGAGGSYGYT

size: -
V: TRBV19
J: TRBJ1-2
CDR3: ASSYYAQGAYGYT

size: -
V: TRBV28
J: TRBJ1-2
CDR3: ASSLGTGGNYGYT

size: few
V: TRBV10-2
J: TRBJ2-3
CDR3: ASSDKDTQY

size: -
V: TRBV28
J: TRBJ2-7
CDR3: ASSSPGQGNLGYEQY

size: -
V: TRBV9
J: TRBJ2-4
CDR3: ASSPQGGTTKNIQY

size: -
V: TRBV7-7
J: TRBJ2-5
CDR3: ASSSGLRQETQY

size: few
V: TRBV7-2
J: TRBJ2-7
CDR3: ASNRQGANEQY

size: few
V: TRBV6-1
J: TRBJ1-5
CDR3: ASTGGKEPQH

size: -
V: TRBV14
J: TRBJ2-7
CDR3: ASSQATGRDGEQY

size: -
V: TRBV6-6
J: TRBJ2-1
CDR3: ASSYSVAGGNNEQF

size: -
V: TRBV7-9
J: TRBJ2-7
CDR3: ASSHPGLAGYEQY

size: -
V: TRBV7-9
J: TRBJ1-1
CDR3: ASSWRTGVGTEAF

size: -
V: TRBV27
J: TRBJ2-7
CDR3: ASSSQGANYEQY

size: -
V: TRBV9
J: TRBJ1-6
CDR3: ASSALNRNSPLH